The 7 T cell receptor beta chains in this list originate from one sample, sequenced in a study of cytomegalovirus exposure and HLA in healthy donors. PCR was performed using 60 Vbeta and 13 Jbeta primers. Repertoires were generated with immunoSEQ multiplex PCR, while TCRdb's copy carries only in-frame clones and drops some. Of about 150,000 clones in the sample, 76% are singletons; the top ten hold 1.5% to 2%. The sequencing sample was made of PBMCs. Receptor source: a man in his forties or fifties in good health and CMV-seronegative.

CDR3 DNA sequence: TGCGCCAGCAGCGTCACTGGGGCCAACGTCCTGACTTTC. Protein sequence: CASSVTGANVLTF. The chain recombines TRBV5-1 with TRBJ2-6; D gene ambiguous. Trimming cost V 4 bases and J 2 bases, with 4 bases left between them. Germline CDR1 and CDR2: SGHRS and YFSETQ. This CDR3 contains 13 residues. The full variable domain, with the rest looked up from reference TRBV5-1 and TRBJ2-6, is KAGVTQTPRYLIKTRGQQVTLSCSPISGHRSVSWYQQTPGQGLQFLFEYFSETQRNKGNFPGRFSGRQFSNSRSEMNVSTLELGDSALYLCASSVTGANVLTFGAGSRLTVL.

The chain is built from TRBV7-9 and TRBJ2-7, with D perhaps matching TRBD2 (5 bases). The CDR3 consists of 16 residues. Germline V gene data show CDR1 as SEHNR and CDR2 as FQNEAQ (reference sequence). With 1 base removed from V and 2 bases from J, the gap between germline ends came to 15 bases. The CDR3 DNA follows: TGTGCCAGCAGCTTAGGTCGGAGCGGCTTTACCTACGAGCAGTACTTC. Amino acid sequence: CASSLGRSGFTYEQYF.

This clone was observed a handful of times. The chain links TRBV2 to TRBJ1-4; D call uncertain. The CDR3 sequence is 13 residues long. The V end was cut by 0 bases, the J end by 6 bases, with 5 bases between. The germline V gene encodes CDR1 SNHLY and CDR2 FYNNEI. The CDR3 region is CASSEASYEKLFF. CDR3 DNA sequence: TGTGCCAGCAGTGAAGCCTCGTATGAAAAACTGTTTTTT.

V and J are TRBV27 and TRBJ2-3; D possibly corresponds to TRBD2 (5 bases). The length of the CDR3 is 15 residues. Trimming took off 2 bases at V and 1 base at J, with 10 bases between the two ends. Germline CDR1 is MNHEY and CDR2 is SMNVEV (reference sequence). The CDR3 region is CASSLEIARTDTQYF. The CDR3 DNA follows: TGTGCCAGCAGTTTAGAAATAGCGCGCACAGATACGCAGTATTTT.

The chain couples TRBV29-1 to TRBJ2-7; 11 bases agree with TRBD1. Trimming cost V 6 bases and J 6 bases; bases outside gene matches: 16. The CDR3 contains 16 residues. Germline V gives CDR1 SQVTM, CDR2 ANQGSEA. In DNA form, the CDR3 reads TGCAGCGTGACCTCCGGGACAGGGGGTGAGGCTTCCGAGCAGTACTTC. Residues: CSVTSGTGGEASEQYF.

On this clone itself: The same CDR3 arises from other DNA sequences in this sample as well. The CDR3 region is CASSLTGNNQPQHF. The CDR3 DNA follows: TGCGCCAGCAGCTTAACAGGGAACAATCAGCCCCAGCATTTT. The chain combines TRBV5-1 with TRBJ1-5, with a weak D call TRBD1 (6 bases). Germline V gene sequence: CDR1 SGHRS, CDR2 YFSETQ. The CDR3 sequence is 14 residues long. Between the trimmed V and J ends, which lost 2 bases and 3 bases, there was a span of 9 bases.

The CDR3 sequence is CASSGYRQGVETQYF. The DNA for the CDR3 is TGTGCCAGCAGTGGTTATCGACAGGGGGTAGAGACCCAGTACTTC. The chain recombines TRBV6-1 with TRBJ2-5; TRBD1 aligns across 9 bases. The germline gives CDR1 MNHNS, CDR2 SASEGT. This CDR3 has 15 amino acids. Trimming took 4 bases from V and 4 from J; bases not matched to a gene: 7.